The rows below give T cell receptor beta chains drawn from one sample of a study of cytomegalovirus exposure and HLA in healthy donors. Using immunoSEQ multiplex PCR, the repertoire was profiled, and TCRdb retains in-frame clones only, with some absent. The repertoire has fewer than 400,000 clones, roughly 90% of them found once; the top ten carry about 0.96%. Material: PBMCs. The receptors were gathered from a man aged 25 to 40 in good health and CMV-seronegative. The CDR3 runs from the conserved cysteine through the conserved F or W. D genes are given only for firm matches. Some rows mark clone size as missing; the rest say once, few, many or name a class of expanded clone.

CDR3 protein: CASSLVGGAGELFF; CDR3 DNA: TGTGCCAGCAGCTTAGTCGGGGGGGCCGGGGAGCTGTTTTTT; clone size: -; D gene: TRBD2; J gene: TRBJ2-2; V gene: TRBV11-2; CDR3 length: 14
CDR3 protein: CSVKMGAGANVLTF; CDR3 DNA: TGCAGCGTTAAAATGGGAGCTGGGGCCAACGTCCTGACTTTC; clone size: -; D gene: -; J gene: TRBJ2-6; V gene: TRBV29-1; CDR3 length: 14
CDR3 protein: CAVRPTRGGEAFF; CDR3 DNA: TGTGCCGTCAGACCCACACGGGGGGGTGAAGCTTTCTTT; clone size: -; D gene: -; J gene: TRBJ1-1; V gene: TRBV11-2; CDR3 length: 13
CDR3 protein: CAGTSGGNEQFF; CDR3 DNA: TGTGCCGGGACTAGCGGGGGAAATGAGCAGTTCTTC; clone size: once; D gene: TRBD2; J gene: TRBJ2-1; V gene: TRBV2; CDR3 length: 12
CDR3 protein: CASSLVGLGTDTQYF; CDR3 DNA: TGTGCCAGCAGCTTAGTTGGCCTAGGCACAGATACGCAGTATTTT; clone size: -; D gene: -; J gene: TRBJ2-3; V gene: TRBV7-2; CDR3 length: 15
CDR3 protein: CAISGGTGNTEAFF; CDR3 DNA: TGTGCCATCAGTGGGGGGACAGGGAACACTGAAGCTTTCTTT; clone size: -; D gene: TRBD1; J gene: TRBJ1-1; V gene: TRBV10-3; CDR3 length: 14
CDR3 protein: CASSRPGQGYEQYF; CDR3 DNA: TGCGCCAGCAGCCGGCCGGGACAGGGATACGAGCAGTACTTC; clone size: -; D gene: TRBD1; J gene: TRBJ2-7; V gene: TRBV4-1; CDR3 length: 14
CDR3 protein: CATSNGGARETQYF; CDR3 DNA: TGTGCCACCAGCAACGGGGGGGCGAGGGAGACCCAGTACTTC; clone size: -; D gene: TRBD2; J gene: TRBJ2-5; V gene: TRBV15; CDR3 length: 14
CDR3 protein: CAISGQTSGVIDTQYF; CDR3 DNA: TGTGCCATCAGTGGGCAAACTAGCGGGGTAATAGATACGCAGTATTTT; clone size: once; D gene: TRBD2; J gene: TRBJ2-3; V gene: TRBV10-3; CDR3 length: 16
CDR3 protein: CASSATGGETQYF; CDR3 DNA: TGTGCCAGCAGTGCGACAGGGGGAGAGACCCAGTACTTC; clone size: -; D gene: TRBD1; J gene: TRBJ2-5; V gene: TRBV6-4; CDR3 length: 13
CDR3 protein: CASSFESSNTEAFF; CDR3 DNA: TGTGCCAGCAGTTTTGAGAGCTCTAACACTGAAGCTTTCTTT; clone size: -; D gene: -; J gene: TRBJ1-1; V gene: TRBV27; CDR3 length: 14
CDR3 protein: CASIQNSPLHF; CDR3 DNA: TGTGCCAGCATCCAGAATTCACCCCTCCACTTT; clone size: -; D gene: -; J gene: TRBJ1-6; V gene: TRBV6-1; CDR3 length: 11
CDR3 protein: CASSSGLAGLPYEQYF; CDR3 DNA: TGTGCCAGCAGCTCGGGACTAGCGGGTTTACCCTACGAGCAGTACTTC; clone size: -; D gene: TRBD2; J gene: TRBJ2-7; V gene: TRBV5-6; CDR3 length: 16
CDR3 protein: CASSPSGGLGGPQHF; CDR3 DNA: TGTGCCAGCAGTCCTAGCGGAGGACTCGGAGGGCCCCAGCATTTT; clone size: -; D gene: -; J gene: TRBJ1-5; V gene: TRBV6-5; CDR3 length: 15
CDR3 protein: CASRRQGTNEKLFF; CDR3 DNA: TGTGCCAGCAGACGACAGGGGACTAATGAAAAACTGTTTTTT; clone size: -; D gene: TRBD1; J gene: TRBJ1-4; V gene: TRBV6-5; CDR3 length: 14
CDR3 protein: CASSIVRPSYEQYF; CDR3 DNA: TGTGCCAGCAGCATAGTCAGGCCCTCCTACGAGCAGTACTTC; clone size: -; D gene: -; J gene: TRBJ2-7; V gene: TRBV11-2; CDR3 length: 14
CDR3 protein: CASSPPRGRGTEAFF; CDR3 DNA: TGTGCCAGCAGTCCGCCCAGGGGCCGGGGCACTGAAGCTTTCTTT; clone size: -; D gene: -; J gene: TRBJ1-1; V gene: TRBV7-9; CDR3 length: 15
CDR3 protein: CASSAKLRASYEQYF; CDR3 DNA: TGTGCCAGCAGTGCCAAACTCCGAGCCTCCTACGAGCAGTACTTC; clone size: -; D gene: -; J gene: TRBJ2-7; V gene: TRBV25-1; CDR3 length: 15
CDR3 protein: CASSGPWGHGYGYTF; CDR3 DNA: TGTGCCAGCAGTGGCCCGTGGGGGCACGGCTATGGCTACACCTTC; clone size: -; D gene: -; J gene: TRBJ1-2; V gene: TRBV6-6; CDR3 length: 15
CDR3 protein: CASSSGLAGLRLDTQYF; CDR3 DNA: TGTGCCAGCAGCTCGGGACTAGCGGGGCTACGCTTAGATACGCAGTATTTT; clone size: once; D gene: TRBD2; J gene: TRBJ2-3; V gene: TRBV7-9; CDR3 length: 17
CDR3 protein: CAISEWEGGTYGYTF; CDR3 DNA: TGTGCCATCAGTGAATGGGAGGGGGGAACCTATGGCTACACCTTC; clone size: -; D gene: -; J gene: TRBJ1-2; V gene: TRBV10-3; CDR3 length: 15
CDR3 protein: CASSLTEDQMGEKLFF; CDR3 DNA: TGTGCCAGCAGCTTGACGGAGGATCAAATGGGTGAAAAACTGTTTTTT; clone size: -; D gene: -; J gene: TRBJ1-4; V gene: TRBV7-9; CDR3 length: 16
CDR3 protein: CASSYTRVTDTQYF; CDR3 DNA: TGTGCCAGCAGTTACACCAGGGTAACAGATACGCAGTATTTT; clone size: -; D gene: -; J gene: TRBJ2-3; V gene: TRBV6-5; CDR3 length: 14
CDR3 protein: CASSPPAKNYGYTF; CDR3 DNA: TGTGCCAGCAGTCCCCCCGCTAAGAACTATGGCTACACCTTC; clone size: once; D gene: -; J gene: TRBJ1-2; V gene: TRBV28; CDR3 length: 14
CDR3 protein: CASSLVGSYEQYF; CDR3 DNA: TGTGCCAGCAGCTTAGTCGGCTCCTACGAGCAGTACTTC; clone size: few; D gene: -; J gene: TRBJ2-7; V gene: TRBV13; CDR3 length: 13
CDR3 protein: CAISEQINQPQHF; CDR3 DNA: TGTGCCATCAGTGAACAGATCAATCAGCCCCAGCATTTT; clone size: -; D gene: -; J gene: TRBJ1-5; V gene: TRBV10-3; CDR3 length: 13
CDR3 protein: CASSESSRGADTQYF; CDR3 DNA: TGTGCCAGCAGTGAATCCTCCCGGGGGGCAGATACGCAGTATTTT; clone size: once; D gene: TRBD2; J gene: TRBJ2-3; V gene: TRBV2; CDR3 length: 15
CDR3 protein: CASSLGTTGDTGELFF; CDR3 DNA: TGTGCCAGCAGCTTAGGGACGACAGGGGACACCGGGGAGCTGTTTTTT; clone size: -; D gene: TRBD1; J gene: TRBJ2-2; V gene: TRBV11-3; CDR3 length: 16
CDR3 protein: CASSSPTVSYEQYF; CDR3 DNA: TGTGCCAGCAGCTCGCCGACAGTCTCCTACGAGCAGTACTTC; clone size: -; D gene: -; J gene: TRBJ2-7; V gene: TRBV11-2; CDR3 length: 14
CDR3 protein: CASSARDRVRTGELFF; CDR3 DNA: TGTGCCAGCAGCGCCCGGGACAGGGTCAGGACCGGGGAGCTGTTTTTT; clone size: -; D gene: TRBD1; J gene: TRBJ2-2; V gene: TRBV9; CDR3 length: 16
CDR3 protein: CASSQGTGDYEQYF; CDR3 DNA: TGCGCCAGCAGCCAAGGGACAGGCGACTACGAGCAGTACTTC; clone size: -; D gene: TRBD1; J gene: TRBJ2-7; V gene: TRBV4-1; CDR3 length: 14
CDR3 protein: CASSPRQGYEQYF; CDR3 DNA: TGTGCCAGTAGTCCGCGACAGGGCTACGAGCAGTACTTC; clone size: -; D gene: TRBD1; J gene: TRBJ2-7; V gene: TRBV19; CDR3 length: 13
CDR3 protein: CASSKQYGQGGQREQYF; CDR3 DNA: TGTGCCAGCAGCAAACAATACGGACAGGGAGGACAGCGGGAGCAGTACTTC; clone size: many; D gene: TRBD1; J gene: TRBJ2-7; V gene: TRBV11-2; CDR3 length: 17
CDR3 protein: CASNQETQYF; CDR3 DNA: TGTGCCAGTAATCAAGAGACCCAGTACTTC; clone size: -; D gene: -; J gene: TRBJ2-5; V gene: TRBV2; CDR3 length: 10
CDR3 protein: CASSLHRGGGTQYF; CDR3 DNA: TGTGCCAGCAGCCTCCACAGGGGAGGAGGGACCCAGTACTTC; clone size: -; D gene: -; J gene: TRBJ2-5; V gene: TRBV14; CDR3 length: 14
CDR3 protein: CATDRGNEQYF; CDR3 DNA: TGTGCCACGGACAGGGGGAATGAGCAGTACTTC; clone size: -; D gene: TRBD1; J gene: TRBJ2-7; V gene: TRBV10-3; CDR3 length: 11
CDR3 protein: CASRTPYREIGELFF; CDR3 DNA: TGTGCCAGCAGGACACCTTACAGGGAGATTGGGGAGCTGTTTTTT; clone size: -; D gene: -; J gene: TRBJ2-2; V gene: TRBV7-9; CDR3 length: 15
CDR3 protein: CASSQDLPSTATNEKLFF; CDR3 DNA: TGTGCCAGCAGCCAAGACCTCCCAAGTACAGCAACTAATGAAAAACTGTTTTTT; clone size: many; D gene: -; J gene: TRBJ1-4; V gene: TRBV4-2; CDR3 length: 18
CDR3 protein: CAWSIRQTDQPQHF; CDR3 DNA: TGTGCCTGGAGTATACGACAGACGGATCAGCCCCAGCATTTT; clone size: -; D gene: -; J gene: TRBJ1-5; V gene: TRBV30; CDR3 length: 14
CDR3 protein: CASSYSLNTEAFF; CDR3 DNA: TGTGCCAGCAGCTATTCTTTGAACACTGAAGCTTTCTTT; clone size: -; D gene: -; J gene: TRBJ1-1; V gene: TRBV6-5; CDR3 length: 13
CDR3 protein: CASSLDRGINEQFF; CDR3 DNA: TGCGCCAGCAGCTTGGACAGGGGGATTAATGAGCAGTTCTTC; clone size: once; D gene: TRBD1; J gene: TRBJ2-1; V gene: TRBV5-1; CDR3 length: 14
CDR3 protein: CASRQTGADSPLHF; CDR3 DNA: TGTGCCAGCAGGCAAACAGGGGCCGATTCACCCCTCCACTTT; clone size: -; D gene: TRBD1; J gene: TRBJ1-6; V gene: TRBV6-6; CDR3 length: 14
CDR3 protein: CASSLESSQETQYF; CDR3 DNA: TGTGCCAGCAGCTTGGAGTCCAGCCAAGAGACCCAGTACTTC; clone size: -; D gene: -; J gene: TRBJ2-5; V gene: TRBV5-8; CDR3 length: 14
CDR3 protein: CASSVRDNSYGYTF; CDR3 DNA: TGTGCCAGCAGCGTCCGGGACAATTCCTATGGCTACACCTTC; clone size: -; D gene: -; J gene: TRBJ1-2; V gene: TRBV9; CDR3 length: 14
CDR3 protein: CASSESLAGVETQYF; CDR3 DNA: TGTGCCAGCAGTGAAAGTCTAGCGGGGGTGGAGACCCAGTACTTC; clone size: -; D gene: TRBD2; J gene: TRBJ2-5; V gene: TRBV6-1; CDR3 length: 15
CDR3 protein: CASSAQGSNQPQHF; CDR3 DNA: TGTGCCAGCTCAGCTCAGGGGAGCAATCAGCCCCAGCATTTT; clone size: -; D gene: -; J gene: TRBJ1-5; V gene: TRBV18; CDR3 length: 14
CDR3 protein: CASKADRAQSYTF; CDR3 DNA: TGTGCCAGCAAGGCCGACAGGGCTCAGTCCTACACCTTC; clone size: few; D gene: TRBD1; J gene: TRBJ1-2; V gene: TRBV11-2; CDR3 length: 13
CDR3 protein: CASSLAGGTYEQYF; CDR3 DNA: TGTGCCAGCAGCTTGGCCGGCGGAACCTACGAGCAGTACTTC; clone size: -; D gene: -; J gene: TRBJ2-7; V gene: TRBV5-5; CDR3 length: 14
CDR3 protein: CASSLWVAGMDTQYF; CDR3 DNA: TGTGCCAGCAGCTTATGGGTAGCGGGGATGGATACGCAGTATTTT; clone size: once; D gene: TRBD2; J gene: TRBJ2-3; V gene: TRBV7-9; CDR3 length: 15
CDR3 protein: CASSRGTVSTDTQYF; CDR3 DNA: TGTGCCAGCAGCCGAGGGACAGTCAGCACAGATACGCAGTATTTT; clone size: -; D gene: TRBD1; J gene: TRBJ2-3; V gene: TRBV7-9; CDR3 length: 15
CDR3 protein: CASSYSNTGSNEQYF; CDR3 DNA: TGTGCCAGCAGTTACTCGAATACAGGGAGTAACGAGCAGTACTTC; clone size: -; D gene: -; J gene: TRBJ2-7; V gene: TRBV6-5; CDR3 length: 15
CDR3 protein: CASRPAGGRAGELFF; CDR3 DNA: TGTGCCAGCAGACCGGCGGGGGGGCGAGCCGGGGAGCTGTTTTTT; clone size: once; D gene: TRBD2; J gene: TRBJ2-2; V gene: TRBV14; CDR3 length: 15
CDR3 protein: CASSSGQAGKLFF; CDR3 DNA: TGCGCCAGCAGTTCTGGACAGGCAGGAAAACTGTTTTTT; clone size: -; D gene: TRBD1; J gene: TRBJ1-4; V gene: TRBV10-2; CDR3 length: 13
CDR3 protein: CASSYNRYEQYF; CDR3 DNA: TGTGCCAGCAGTTACAACAGGTACGAGCAGTACTTC; clone size: -; D gene: -; J gene: TRBJ2-7; V gene: TRBV6-6; CDR3 length: 12
CDR3 protein: CSGTGLLNTEAFF; CDR3 DNA: TGCAGCGGGACAGGATTACTGAACACTGAAGCTTTCTTT; clone size: -; D gene: TRBD1; J gene: TRBJ1-1; V gene: TRBV29-1; CDR3 length: 13
CDR3 protein: CASSQDGGGEDNSPLHF; CDR3 DNA: TGCGCCAGCAGCCAAGATGGGGGGGGCGAAGATAATTCACCCCTCCACTTT; clone size: -; D gene: -; J gene: TRBJ1-6; V gene: TRBV4-3; CDR3 length: 17
CDR3 protein: CASSAVTFIQETQYF; CDR3 DNA: TGTGCCAGCAGTGCTGTCACATTCATCCAAGAGACCCAGTACTTC; clone size: -; D gene: -; J gene: TRBJ2-5; V gene: TRBV2; CDR3 length: 15
CDR3 protein: CASSFQGATGGNQPQHF; CDR3 DNA: TGCGCCAGCAGCTTTCAGGGGGCCACGGGTGGCAATCAGCCCCAGCATTTT; clone size: -; D gene: TRBD1; J gene: TRBJ1-5; V gene: TRBV5-1; CDR3 length: 17
CDR3 protein: CASSLGGGMYTEAFF; CDR3 DNA: TGCGCCAGCAGCTTGGGAGGGGGTATGTACACTGAAGCTTTCTTT; clone size: -; D gene: -; J gene: TRBJ1-1; V gene: TRBV5-1; CDR3 length: 15
CDR3 protein: CASSLAQGANSPLHF; CDR3 DNA: TGCGCCAGCAGCTTGGCGCAGGGGGCGAATTCACCCCTCCACTTT; clone size: -; D gene: TRBD1; J gene: TRBJ1-6; V gene: TRBV5-1; CDR3 length: 15